Reported below is one TCR beta chain. This entry is derived from a study of T-cell reconstitution after alpha-beta-depleted transplantation in children. Preparation of the TCRbeta library used unique molecular identifiers. TCRdb itself ran the PCR reads through MiXCR, one entry per CDR3 protein. The sample holds some 200,000 distinct CDR3 sequences, around 9.6% seen once. Here the sequenced sample was PBMCs from the stem cell graft donor, taken from the stem cell graft. This clonotype was sampled from a human donor who donated a stem cell graft to a child with acute lymphoblastic leukemia.

The CDR3, as DNA: TGTGCCAGTAAAGTAGAAGCCAATCGAGGAGAGCCCCAGCATTTT. The encoded protein is CASKVEANRGEPQHF. V is TRBV2 and J is TRBJ1-5; D is undetermined. This CDR3 spans 15 amino acids. Per germline, CDR1 SNHLY and CDR2 FYNNEI. Trimming removed 9 bases at V and 8 bases at J, with 23 bases between.